What follows are 3 T cell receptor beta chains derived from one specimen sequenced in a study of shared clonotypes between healthy human individuals. The method was immunoSEQ multiplex PCR; TCRdb's version includes in-frame clones alone and lacks a portion of them. Counted here are 850,000 to 1,200,000 clones, more than 65% occurring once; the ten biggest clones make up approximately 1.5%. Sequenced: memory CD4+ T cells sorted from blood. Noted subset: CD45RA-negative fraction. These TCRs come from a man younger than 30 in good health.

This chain connects TRBV27 to TRBJ1-2; D unclear. The CDR3 is made up of 13 amino acids. Germline CDR1 and CDR2: MNHEY and SMNVEV (reference sequence). Trimming took 5 bases from V and 6 from J, leaving 13 bases between them. This CDR3 is CASSHQRRDGYTF. For the CDR3, the DNA is TGTGCCAGCAGTCACCAGCGAAGGGATGGCTACACCTTC.

The J gene is TRBJ2-7, the V gene TRBV27; D perhaps matches TRBD1 (6 bases). Looked up from germline, CDR1 is MNHEY and CDR2 is SMNVEV (reference sequence). V was trimmed by 7 bases and J by 2 bases, leaving 18 bases between them. This CDR3 spans 15 amino acids. This CDR3 reads CASKAREGGTYEQYF. The DNA for the CDR3 is TGTGCCAGCAAAGCTCGAGAAGGGGGAACCTACGAGCAGTACTTC.

This chain uses TRBV10-3 with TRBJ2-7; D tentatively fits TRBD1 or TRBD2 (6 bases each). The CDR3 consists of 15 residues. Per germline, CDR1 ENHRY and CDR2 SYGVKD. Deletions cut 3 bases from V and 3 bases from J, with 15 bases between. As DNA, the CDR3 is TGTGCCATCAGTGAAAACCGTGGGGGGCTCTACGAGCAGTACTTC. This translates into CAISENRGGLYEQYF.